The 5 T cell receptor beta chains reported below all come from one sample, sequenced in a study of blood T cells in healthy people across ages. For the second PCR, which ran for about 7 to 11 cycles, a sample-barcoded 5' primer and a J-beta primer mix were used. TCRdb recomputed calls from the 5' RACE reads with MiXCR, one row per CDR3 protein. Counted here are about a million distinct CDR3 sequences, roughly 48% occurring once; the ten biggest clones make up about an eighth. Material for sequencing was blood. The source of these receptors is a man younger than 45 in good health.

Here the CDR3 reads CASGNNEQFF. In DNA form, the CDR3 reads TGTGCCTCAGGGAACAATGAGCAGTTCTTC. The chain has TRBV14 and TRBJ2-1; D possibly corresponds to TRBD1 (5 bases). V gave up 11 bases and J gave up 5 bases, with 7 bases separating them. The CDR3 consists of 10 residues. CDR1 and CDR2 from the germline V gene are SGHDN and FVKESK.

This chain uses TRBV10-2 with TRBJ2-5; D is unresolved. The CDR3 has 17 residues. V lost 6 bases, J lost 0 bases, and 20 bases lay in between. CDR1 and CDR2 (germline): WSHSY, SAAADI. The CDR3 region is CASSGDPHRAYQETQYF. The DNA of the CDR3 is TGCGCCAGCAGCGGAGATCCACACCGGGCGTACCAAGAGACCCAGTACTTC.

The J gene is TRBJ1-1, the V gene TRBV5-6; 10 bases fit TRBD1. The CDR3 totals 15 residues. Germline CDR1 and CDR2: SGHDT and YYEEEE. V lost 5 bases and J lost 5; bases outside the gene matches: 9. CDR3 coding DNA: TGTGCCAGCAGGCCCACCGGGACAGGGGATACTGAAGCTTTCTTT. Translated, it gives CASRPTGTGDTEAFF.

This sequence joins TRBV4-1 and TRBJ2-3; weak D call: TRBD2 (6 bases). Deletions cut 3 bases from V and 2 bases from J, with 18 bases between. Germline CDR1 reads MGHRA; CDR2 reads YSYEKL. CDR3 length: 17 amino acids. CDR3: CASSQTLGGLFTDTQYF. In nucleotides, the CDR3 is TGCGCCAGCAGCCAGACCCTCGGGGGACTTTTCACAGATACGCAGTATTTT.

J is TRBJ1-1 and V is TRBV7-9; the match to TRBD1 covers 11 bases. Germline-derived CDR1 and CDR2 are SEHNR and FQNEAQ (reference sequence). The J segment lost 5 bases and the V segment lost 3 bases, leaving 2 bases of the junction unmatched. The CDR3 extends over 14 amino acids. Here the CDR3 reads CASSFGQGATEAFF. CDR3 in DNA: TGTGCCAGCAGCTTCGGACAGGGGGCTACTGAAGCTTTCTTT. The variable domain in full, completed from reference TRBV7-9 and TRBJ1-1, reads DTGVSQNPRHKITKRGQNVTFRCDPISEHNRLYWYRQTLGQGPEFLTYFQNEAQLEKSRLLSDRFSAERPKGSFSTLEIQRTEQGDSAMYLCASSFGQGATEAFFGQGTRLTVV.